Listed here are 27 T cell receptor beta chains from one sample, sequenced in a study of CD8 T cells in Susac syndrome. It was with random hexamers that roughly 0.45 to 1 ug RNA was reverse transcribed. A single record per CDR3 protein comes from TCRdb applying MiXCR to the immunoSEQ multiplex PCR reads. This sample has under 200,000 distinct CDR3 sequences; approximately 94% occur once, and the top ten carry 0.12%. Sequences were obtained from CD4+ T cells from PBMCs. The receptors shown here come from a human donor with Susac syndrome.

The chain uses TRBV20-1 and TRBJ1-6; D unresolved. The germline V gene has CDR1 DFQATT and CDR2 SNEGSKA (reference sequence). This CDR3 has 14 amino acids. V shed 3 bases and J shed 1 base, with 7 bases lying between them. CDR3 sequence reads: CSASLRSYNSPLHF. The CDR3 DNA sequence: TGCAGTGCTAGCCTCCGGTCCTATAATTCACCCCTCCACTTT.

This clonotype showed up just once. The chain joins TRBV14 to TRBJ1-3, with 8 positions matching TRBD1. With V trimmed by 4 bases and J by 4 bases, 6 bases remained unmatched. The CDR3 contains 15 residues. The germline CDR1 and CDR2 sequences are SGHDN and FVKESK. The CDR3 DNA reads TGTGCCAGCAGCCCCCTTGACAGGGGCGGAAACACCATATATTTT. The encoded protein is CASSPLDRGGNTIYF.

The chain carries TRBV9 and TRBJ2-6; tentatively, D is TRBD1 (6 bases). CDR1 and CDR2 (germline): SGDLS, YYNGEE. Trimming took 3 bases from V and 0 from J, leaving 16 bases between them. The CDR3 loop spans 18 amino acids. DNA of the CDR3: TGTGCCAGCAGCGCAAACCCCGACAGGACCTCTGGGGCCAACGTCCTGACTTTC. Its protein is CASSANPDRTSGANVLTF. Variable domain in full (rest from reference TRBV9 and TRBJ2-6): DSGVTQTPKHLITATGQRVTLRCSPRSGDLSVYWYQQSLDQGLQFLIQYYNGEERAKGNILERFSAQQFPDLHSELNLSSLELGDSALYFCASSANPDRTSGANVLTFGAGSRLTVL.

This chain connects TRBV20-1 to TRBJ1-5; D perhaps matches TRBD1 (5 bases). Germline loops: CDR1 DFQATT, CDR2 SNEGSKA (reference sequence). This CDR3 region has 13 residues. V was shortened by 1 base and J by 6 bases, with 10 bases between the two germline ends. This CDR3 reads CSARGRDGQPQHF. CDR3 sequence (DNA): TGCAGTGCTAGAGGCAGGGATGGTCAGCCCCAGCATTTT.

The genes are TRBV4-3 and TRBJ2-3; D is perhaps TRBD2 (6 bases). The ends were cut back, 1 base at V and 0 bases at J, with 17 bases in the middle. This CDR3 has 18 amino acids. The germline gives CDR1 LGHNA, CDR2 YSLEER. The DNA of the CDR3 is TGCGCCAGCAGCCAAGTAGTAATAGCGGAATTAAGCACAGATACGCAGTATTTT. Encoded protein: CASSQVVIAELSTDTQYF.

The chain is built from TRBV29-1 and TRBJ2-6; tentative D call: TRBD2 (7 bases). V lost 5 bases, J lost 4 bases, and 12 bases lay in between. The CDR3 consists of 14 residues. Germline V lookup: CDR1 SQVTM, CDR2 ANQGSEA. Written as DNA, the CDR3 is TGCAGCGTTAAGGGGGGGCTCGGGGCCAACGTCCTGACTTTC. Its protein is CSVKGGLGANVLTF.

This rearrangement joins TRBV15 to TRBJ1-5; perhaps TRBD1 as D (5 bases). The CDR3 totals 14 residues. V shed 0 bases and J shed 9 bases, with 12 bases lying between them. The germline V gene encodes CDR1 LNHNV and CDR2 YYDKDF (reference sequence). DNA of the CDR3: TGTGCCACCAGCAGAGACCCGACAGCCCGGCCCCAGCATTTT. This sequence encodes CATSRDPTARPQHF.

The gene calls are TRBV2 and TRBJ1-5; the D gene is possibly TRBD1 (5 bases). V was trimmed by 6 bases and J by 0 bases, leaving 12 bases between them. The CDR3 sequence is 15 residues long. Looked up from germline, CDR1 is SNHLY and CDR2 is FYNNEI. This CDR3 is CASRGLRGSNQPQHF. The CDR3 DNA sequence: TGTGCCAGCAGGGGGCTGCGGGGTAGCAATCAGCCCCAGCATTTT. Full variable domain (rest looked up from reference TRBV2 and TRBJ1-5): EPEVTQTPSHQVTQMGQEVILRCVPISNHLYFYWYRQILGQKVEFLVSFYNNEISEKSEIFDDQFSVERPDGSNFTLKIRSTKLEDSAMYFCASRGLRGSNQPQHFGDGTRLSIL.

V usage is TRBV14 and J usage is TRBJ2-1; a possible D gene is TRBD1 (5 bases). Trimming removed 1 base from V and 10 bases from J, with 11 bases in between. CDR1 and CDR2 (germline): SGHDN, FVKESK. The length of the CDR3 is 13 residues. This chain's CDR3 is CASSQGSRQEQFF. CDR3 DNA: TGTGCCAGCAGCCAAGGGAGCAGACAGGAGCAGTTCTTC. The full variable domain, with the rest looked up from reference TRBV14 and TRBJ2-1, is EAGVTQFPSHSVIEKGQTVTLRCDPISGHDNLYWYRRVMGKEIKFLLHFVKESKQDESGMPNNRFLAERTGGTYSTLKVQPAELEDSGVYFCASSQGSRQEQFFGPGTRLTVL.

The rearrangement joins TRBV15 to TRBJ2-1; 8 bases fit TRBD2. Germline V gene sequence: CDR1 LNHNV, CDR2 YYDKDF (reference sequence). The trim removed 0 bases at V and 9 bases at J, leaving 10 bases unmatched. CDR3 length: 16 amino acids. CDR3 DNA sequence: TGTGCCACCAGCAGAGATAGGACCGGGGGGGCCGTTGAGCAGTTCTTC. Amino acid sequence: CATSRDRTGGAVEQFF.

The CDR3, as DNA: TGTGCCAGCAGCTATTCCGTACATGAAAAACTGTTTTTT. Protein: CASSYSVHEKLFF. The chain combines TRBV5-6 with TRBJ1-4, with unresolved D. CDR1 SGHDT and CDR2 YYEEEE come from the germline V gene. Trimming removed 3 bases at V and 6 bases at J, with 9 bases between. The CDR3 runs 13 residues.

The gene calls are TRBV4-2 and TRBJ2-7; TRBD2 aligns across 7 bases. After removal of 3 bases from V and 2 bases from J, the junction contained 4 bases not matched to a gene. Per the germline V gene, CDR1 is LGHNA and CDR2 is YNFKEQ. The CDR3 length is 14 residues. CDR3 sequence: CASSQGSGTYEQYF. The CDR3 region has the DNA TGTGCCAGCAGCCAGGGGAGCGGGACCTACGAGCAGTACTTC.

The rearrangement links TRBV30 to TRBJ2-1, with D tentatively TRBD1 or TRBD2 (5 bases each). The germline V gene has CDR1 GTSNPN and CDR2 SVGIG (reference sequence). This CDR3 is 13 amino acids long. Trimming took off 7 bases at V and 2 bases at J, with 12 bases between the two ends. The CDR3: CASRGDPYNEQFF. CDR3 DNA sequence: TGTGCCTCTCGAGGGGACCCCTACAATGAGCAGTTCTTC.

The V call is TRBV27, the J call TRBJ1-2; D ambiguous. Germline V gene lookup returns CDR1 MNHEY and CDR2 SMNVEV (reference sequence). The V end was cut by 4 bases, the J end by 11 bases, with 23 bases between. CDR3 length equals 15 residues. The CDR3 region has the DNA TGTGCCAGCAGTTCGGACCGTTCGTCCTCTTCTCCTTACACCTTC. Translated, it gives CASSSDRSSSSPYTF.

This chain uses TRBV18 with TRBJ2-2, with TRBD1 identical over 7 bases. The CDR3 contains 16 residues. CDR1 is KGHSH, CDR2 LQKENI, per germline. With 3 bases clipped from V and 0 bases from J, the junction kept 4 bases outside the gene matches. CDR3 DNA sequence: TGTGCCAGCTCACCGACAGGGCGCGCGAACACCGGGGAGCTGTTTTTT. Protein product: CASSPTGRANTGELFF.

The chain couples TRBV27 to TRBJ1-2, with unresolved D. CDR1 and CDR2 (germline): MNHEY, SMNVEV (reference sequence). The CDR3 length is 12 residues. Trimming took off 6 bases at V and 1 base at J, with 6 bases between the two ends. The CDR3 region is CASSPRNYGYTF. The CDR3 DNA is TGTGCCAGCAGCCCTCGTAACTATGGCTACACCTTC.

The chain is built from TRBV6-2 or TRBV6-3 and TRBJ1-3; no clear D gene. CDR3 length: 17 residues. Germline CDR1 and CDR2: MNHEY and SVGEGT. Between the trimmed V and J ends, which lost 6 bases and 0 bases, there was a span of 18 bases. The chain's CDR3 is CASSARRRISSGNTIYF. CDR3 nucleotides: TGTGCCAGCAGCGCCCGGCGACGGATCTCCTCTGGAAACACCATATATTTT.

CDR3 residues: CSAAGAYGYTF. The CDR3 DNA reads as TGCAGTGCTGCCGGGGCCTATGGCTACACCTTC. The chain couples TRBV20-1 to TRBJ1-2; possible D gene TRBD1, 5 bases. V lost 5 bases and J 4 bases, leaving 8 bases between the germline ends. CDR3 size: 11 residues. Germline-derived CDR1 and CDR2 are DFQATT and SNEGSKA (reference sequence).

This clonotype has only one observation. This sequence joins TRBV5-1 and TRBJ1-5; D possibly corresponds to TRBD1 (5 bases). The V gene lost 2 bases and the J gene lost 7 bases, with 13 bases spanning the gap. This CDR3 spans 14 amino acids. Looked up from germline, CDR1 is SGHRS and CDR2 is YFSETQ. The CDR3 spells CASSFGGGGQPQHF. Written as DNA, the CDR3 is TGCGCCAGCAGCTTCGGCGGTGGGGGGCAGCCCCAGCATTTT.

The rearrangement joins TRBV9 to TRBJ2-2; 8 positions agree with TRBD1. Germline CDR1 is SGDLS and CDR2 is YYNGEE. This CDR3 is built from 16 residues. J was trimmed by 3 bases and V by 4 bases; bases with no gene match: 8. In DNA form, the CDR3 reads TGTGCCAGCAGCCCTCGGACAGGGAAGGACACCGGGGAGCTGTTTTTT. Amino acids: CASSPRTGKDTGELFF.

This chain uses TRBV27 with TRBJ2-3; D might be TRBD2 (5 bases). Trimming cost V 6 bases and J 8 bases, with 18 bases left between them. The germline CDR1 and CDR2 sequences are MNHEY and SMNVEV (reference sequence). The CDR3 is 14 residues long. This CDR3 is CASRSMTAEGTQYF. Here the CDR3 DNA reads TGTGCCAGCAGATCTATGACCGCCGAGGGTACGCAGTATTTT.

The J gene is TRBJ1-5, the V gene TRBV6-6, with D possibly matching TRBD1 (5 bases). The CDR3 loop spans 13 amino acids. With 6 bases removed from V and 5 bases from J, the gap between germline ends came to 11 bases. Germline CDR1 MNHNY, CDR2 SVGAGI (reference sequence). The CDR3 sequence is CASRNRSDQPQHF. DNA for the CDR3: TGTGCCAGCAGGAACAGGTCGGATCAGCCCCAGCATTTT.

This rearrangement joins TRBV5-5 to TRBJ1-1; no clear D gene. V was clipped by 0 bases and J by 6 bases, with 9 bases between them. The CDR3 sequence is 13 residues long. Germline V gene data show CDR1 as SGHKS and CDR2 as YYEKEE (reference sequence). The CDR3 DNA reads TGTGCCAGCAGCTTGGTGGATGGGGCTGAAGCTTTCTTT. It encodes CASSLVDGAEAFF. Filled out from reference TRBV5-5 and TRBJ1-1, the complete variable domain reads DAGVTQSPTHLIKTRGQQVTLRCSPISGHKSVSWYQQVLGQGPQFIFQYYEKEERGRGNFPDRFSARQFPNYSSELNVNALLLGDSALYLCASSLVDGAEAFFGQGTRLTVV.

The DNA of the CDR3 is TGTGCCAGCAGCCCAAGGACTAGCGGCCCCCAAGAGACCCAGTACTTC. The encoded protein is CASSPRTSGPQETQYF. The chain combines TRBV5-4 with TRBJ2-5; TRBD2 matches at 10 bases. The CDR3 consists of 16 residues. V was clipped by 4 bases and J by 1 base; unmatched bases: 7. Per the germline V gene, CDR1 is SGHNT and CDR2 is YYREEE (reference sequence).

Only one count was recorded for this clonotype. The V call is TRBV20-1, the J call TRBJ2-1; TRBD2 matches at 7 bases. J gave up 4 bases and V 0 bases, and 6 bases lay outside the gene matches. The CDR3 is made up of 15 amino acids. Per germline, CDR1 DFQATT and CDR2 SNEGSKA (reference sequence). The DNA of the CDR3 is TGCAGTGCTAGAGAGGCTTCGGGGGGATACAATGAGCAGTTCTTC. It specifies CSAREASGGYNEQFF.

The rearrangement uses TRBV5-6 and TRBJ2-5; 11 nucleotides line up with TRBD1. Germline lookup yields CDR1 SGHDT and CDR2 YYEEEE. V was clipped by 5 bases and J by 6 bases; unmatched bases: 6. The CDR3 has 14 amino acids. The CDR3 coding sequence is TGTGCCAGCAGACGGACAGGGGGCAGGAAGACCCAGTACTTC. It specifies CASRRTGGRKTQYF.

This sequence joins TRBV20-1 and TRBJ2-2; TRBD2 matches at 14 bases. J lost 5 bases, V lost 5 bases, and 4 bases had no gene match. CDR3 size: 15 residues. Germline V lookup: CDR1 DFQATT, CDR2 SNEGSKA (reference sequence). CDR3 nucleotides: TGCAGTGCTCGACTAGCGGGGGGGCGGACCGGGGAGCTGTTTTTT. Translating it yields CSARLAGGRTGELFF.